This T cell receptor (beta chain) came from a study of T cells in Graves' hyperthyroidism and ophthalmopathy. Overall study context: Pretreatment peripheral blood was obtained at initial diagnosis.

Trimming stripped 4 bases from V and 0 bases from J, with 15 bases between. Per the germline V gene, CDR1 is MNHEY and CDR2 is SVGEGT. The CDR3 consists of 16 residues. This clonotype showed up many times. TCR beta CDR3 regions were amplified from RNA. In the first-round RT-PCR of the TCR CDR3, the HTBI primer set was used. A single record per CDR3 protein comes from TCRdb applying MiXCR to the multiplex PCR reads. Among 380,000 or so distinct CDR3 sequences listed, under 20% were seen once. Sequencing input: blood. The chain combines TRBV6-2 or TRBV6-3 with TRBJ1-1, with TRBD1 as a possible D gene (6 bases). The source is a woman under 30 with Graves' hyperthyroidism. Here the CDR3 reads CASSSRGIALNTEAFF. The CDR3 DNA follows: TGTGCCAGCAGTTCCAGGGGCATAGCCCTGAACACTGAAGCTTTCTTT.